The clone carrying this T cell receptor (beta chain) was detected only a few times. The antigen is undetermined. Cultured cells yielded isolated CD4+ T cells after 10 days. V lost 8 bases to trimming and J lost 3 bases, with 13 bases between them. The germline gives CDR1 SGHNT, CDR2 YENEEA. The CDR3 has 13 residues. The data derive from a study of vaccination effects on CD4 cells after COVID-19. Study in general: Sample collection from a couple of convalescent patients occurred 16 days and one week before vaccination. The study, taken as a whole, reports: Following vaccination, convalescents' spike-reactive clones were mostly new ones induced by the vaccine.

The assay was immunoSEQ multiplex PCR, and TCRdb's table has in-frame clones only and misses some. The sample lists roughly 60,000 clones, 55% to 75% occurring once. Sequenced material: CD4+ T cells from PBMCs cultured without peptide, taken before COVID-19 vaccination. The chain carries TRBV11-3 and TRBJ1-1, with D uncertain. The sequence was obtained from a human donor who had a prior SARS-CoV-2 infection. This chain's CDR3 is CASRKGRDTEAFF. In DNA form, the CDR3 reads TGTGCCAGCCGGAAAGGGAGGGACACTGAAGCTTTCTTT.